This entry features one TCR beta chain sequence. Which antigen it targets is not known. Base quality data are lacking; no much larger clone is found one base away. The data originate from a study of blood T cell repertoires in COVID-19 (dated by TCRdb to about 2020). With respect to the entire study: Samples from collaborators originated in the United States, Italy and Spain and spanned both the acute and convalescent phases of COVID-19. The prospective study material was composed of cDNA or gDNA derived from T cells, B-cell-depleted T cells, or PBMCs. Subjects who had been exposed to COVID-19, were actively infected with it, or had recovered from it provided the deeply sampled blood TCRbeta repertoires that made up the dataset. A freely available public database, intended as a resource for researchers studying the immune response to SARS-CoV-2, is where the repertoires were released. The samples were drawn from two sources: the first 160 participants of the ongoing ImmuneRACE study, and 950 to 1,500 subjects contributed by 6 global collaborators. Sample metadata almost always included a de-identified subject ID, COVID-19 status, age in years and sex. HLA class I and class II types, where available, came from metadata supplied by the sample provider rather than from assay-based typing.

One collaborating source in Seattle enrolled patients while the patients were actively infected and followed the patients over time throughout the course of disease. Collaborating institutions collected whole blood in K2EDTA tubes following their own protocols. For TCRbeta analysis, collaborators shipped samples in one of three forms: frozen whole blood, isolated PBMCs, or DNA extracted from either of those sample types. Findings and caveats that apply to the study as a whole: The amount of clinical and demographic metadata varied by source and participant and was provided uncurated.

The junction shows trimming of 4 bases on V and 7 bases on J, and the gene matches do not reach 12 bases of it. Spanning cysteine to phenylalanine, the CDR3 consists of 17 amino acids. This entry keeps only the CDR3 DNA: 51 bases, framed from base 1. In the germline V gene (reference sequence), CDR1 corresponds to LNHDA and CDR2 to SQIVND. TCRbeta CDR3 regions were amplified from genomic DNA using the immunoSEQ Assay, a bias-controlled multiplex PCR. The study's own analysis went as follows. Within the assay, amplification of reference gene primers was used to estimate how many nucleated cells each sample contained. Sequence reads were collapsed and filtered to measure the absolute abundance of every unique TCRbeta CDR3 rearrangement. Productive Simpson clonality was computed per sample as the square root of Simpson's diversity index over productive rearrangements. The table was pulled from immuneACCESS by TCRdb, which kept in-frame rearrangements only. Such tables lose some clones; where checked, under half of the loss comes from unresolved V genes, and the rest has no known cause. The V and J calls and clone size were taken over from that table, and D and trimming were inferred from the DNA. The sample yields tens of thousands of clones; over 60% were counted once. The top ten clones comprise approximately 2.1% of the sample.

Sequencing was performed on peripheral blood. This sequence uses TRBV19 and TRBJ2-4; the central 11 bases match TRBD1. The source of this sequence is a man aged 65-85 years with COVID-19, enrolled during active disease. DNA sequence: TGTGCCAGTAGTAAGGGGACAGGGGGTCTACTTCGGAACATTCAGTACTTC. Translated, this is CASSKGTGGLLRNIQYF.